These 21 T cell receptor beta chains originate from one sample sequenced in a study of cytomegalovirus exposure and HLA in healthy donors. Clones were sequenced by immunoSEQ multiplex PCR, and TCRdb holds only the in-frame ones, with some missing. The sample lists around 74,000 clones, around four fifths seen once, with under 3.5% in the top ten. Sequencing was carried out using PBMCs. The receptors were gathered from a man aged 25-40 years in good health and CMV-seronegative.

Regarding this clone: A read error is the likely source, as a far larger clone sits one nucleotide away. The chain links TRBV6-5 to TRBJ2-3, with TRBD1 matching over 10 bases. Unmatched junction bases numbered 1, after V lost 6 bases and J lost 1 base. The CDR3 has 14 amino acids. The germline CDR1 and CDR2 sequences are MNHEY and SVGAGI. In DNA, the CDR3 is TGTGCCAGCAGAGGGACAGGGGGCACAGATACGCAGTATTTT. The encoded protein is CASRGTGGTDTQYF.

The chain couples TRBV5-1 to TRBJ2-1; 9 nucleotides agree with TRBD1. CDR1 SGHRS and CDR2 YFSETQ come from the germline V gene. The CDR3 extends over 19 amino acids. Trimming cost V 4 bases and J 4 bases; bases outside gene matches: 18. In DNA form, the CDR3 reads TGCGCCAGCAGCCCCCGCCCGACGGGACAGGGTGAATCGTACAATGAGCAGTTCTTC. Its translation: CASSPRPTGQGESYNEQFF. Full variable domain (remainder filled in from reference TRBV5-1 and TRBJ2-1): KAGVTQTPRYLIKTRGQQVTLSCSPISGHRSVSWYQQTPGQGLQFLFEYFSETQRNKGNFPGRFSGRQFSNSRSEMNVSTLELGDSALYLCASSPRPTGQGESYNEQFFGPGTRLTVL.

This clone has a handful of counts. V is TRBV2 and J is TRBJ1-4, with 8 nucleotides matching TRBD1. J was trimmed by 7 bases and V by 3 bases; bases with no gene match: 10. Germline assignment: CDR1 SNHLY and CDR2 FYNNEI. The CDR3 is 16 residues long. The CDR3 protein is CASSDGAGGLGEKLFF. CDR3 DNA: TGTGCCAGCAGTGATGGGGCAGGGGGCTTGGGTGAAAAACTGTTTTTT.

V is TRBV4-3 and J is TRBJ2-2; 7 positions match TRBD2. V was pared by 0 bases and J by 3 bases, with 4 bases of the junction left unmatched. The length of the CDR3 is 16 residues. CDR1 and CDR2 (germline): LGHNA, YSLEER. CDR3 DNA sequence: TGCGCCAGCAGCCAAGATCCCGCGGGGGACACCGGGGAGCTGTTTTTT. Translated: CASSQDPAGDTGELFF.

The chain couples TRBV9 to TRBJ2-1; 13 bases fit TRBD2. This CDR3 comprises 14 residues. J lost 6 bases, V lost 5 bases, and 2 bases had no gene match. Per the germline V gene, CDR1 is SGDLS and CDR2 is YYNGEE. The CDR3 DNA reads as TGTGCCAGCAGGCGACTAGCGGGAGGCAATGAGCAGTTCTTC. Its protein is CASRRLAGGNEQFF.

V and J are TRBV19 and TRBJ2-6, with 7 bases that match TRBD1. The V gene's germline CDR1 is LNHDA and CDR2 SQIVND (reference sequence). Trimming cost V 8 bases and J 0 bases; bases outside gene matches: 4. The CDR3 length is 15 residues. As DNA, the CDR3 is TGTGCCAGTGGGACAGATAACTCTGGGGCCAACGTCCTGACTTTC. This codes for CASGTDNSGANVLTF.

The chain carries TRBV6-5 and TRBJ2-7; D not resolved. Germline CDR1 is MNHEY and CDR2 is SVGAGI. The ends were cut back, 8 bases at V and 0 bases at J, with 17 bases in the middle. The CDR3 runs to 15 residues. DNA of the CDR3: TGTGCCAGCGCCCGAAGTGCAGGCCTCTCCTACGAGCAGTACTTC. Encoded protein: CASARSAGLSYEQYF.

CDR3 residues: CAWITLWAASPSEAFF. As DNA, the CDR3 is TGTGCCTGGATCACCCTCTGGGCAGCAAGTCCATCCGAAGCTTTCTTT. V is TRBV30 and J is TRBJ1-1; the D is unclear. Trimming took off 4 bases at V and 8 bases at J, with 26 bases between the two ends. Germline values: CDR1 GTSNPN, CDR2 SVGIG (reference sequence). This CDR3 contains 16 residues. Full variable domain (remainder filled in from reference TRBV30 and TRBJ1-1): SQTIHQWPATLVQPVGSPLSLECTVEGTSNPNLYWYRQAAGRGLQLLFYSVGIGQISSEVPQNLSASRPQDRQFILSSKKLLLSDSGFYLCAWITLWAASPSEAFFGQGTRLTVV.

The sample holds one count of this clone. V usage is TRBV7-9 and J usage is TRBJ2-7; a possible D gene is TRBD2 (6 bases). V lost 3 bases to trimming and J lost 1 base, with 10 bases between them. The CDR3 sequence is 14 residues long. CDR1 SEHNR and CDR2 FQNEAQ come from the germline V gene (reference sequence). CDR3 bases: TGTGCCAGCAGCTTTCCGGGAGCGTCCTACGAGCAGTACTTC. Its protein product is CASSFPGASYEQYF.

This clone was seen a single time. The chain joins TRBV6-4 to TRBJ2-1, with 12 positions matching TRBD2. CDR1 is MRHNA, CDR2 SNTAGT, per germline. V was pared by 6 bases and J by 4 bases, with 4 bases of the junction left unmatched. This CDR3 contains 15 residues. CDR3 in DNA: TGTGCCAGCAGCAACGGGACTAGCGGGTACAATGAGCAGTTCTTC. This translates into CASSNGTSGYNEQFF.

The chain is built from TRBV7-9 and TRBJ1-4; no clear D gene. The CDR3 covers 15 residues. V was shortened by 1 base and J by 8 bases, with 14 bases between the two germline ends. Germline assignment: CDR1 SEHNR and CDR2 FQNEAQ (reference sequence). CDR3 DNA: TGTGCCAGCAGCTTAGGGAATAGTTGGGCAGAAAAACTGTTTTTT. It codes for CASSLGNSWAEKLFF.

The CDR3 coding sequence is TGTGCCAGCAGTGAGGACCACCATAGGGGTCGGAGGGGGACCCAGTACTTC. Translating it yields CASSEDHHRGRRGTQYF. The rearrangement joins TRBV6-1 to TRBJ2-5; D may be TRBD2 (6 bases). V was trimmed by 3 bases and J by 7 bases, leaving 24 bases between them. The CDR3 covers 17 residues. Germline values: CDR1 MNHNS, CDR2 SASEGT.

As concerns this clone: Distinct nucleotide sequences in the sample also encode this CDR3. The chain couples TRBV7-3 to TRBJ2-5; 8 bases fit TRBD1. CDR3 size: 13 residues. Germline assignment: CDR1 SGHTA and CDR2 FQGTGA. Trimming took 5 bases from V and 5 from J; bases not matched to a gene: 4. CDR3: CASSRGQGETQYF. The CDR3 bases are TGTGCCAGCAGCCGTGGACAGGGTGAGACCCAGTACTTC.

The rearrangement joins TRBV2 to TRBJ1-3, with a possible D match to TRBD1 (6 bases). Per germline, CDR1 SNHLY and CDR2 FYNNEI. The CDR3 consists of 14 residues. Trimming took off 5 bases at V and 2 bases at J, with 10 bases between the two ends. The CDR3 sequence is CASSTGNPGNTIYF. The CDR3 DNA is TGTGCCAGCAGTACAGGGAATCCTGGAAACACCATATATTTT.

The chain carries TRBV5-1 and TRBJ2-7, with TRBD1 as a possible D gene (6 bases). Trimming cost V 4 bases and J 4 bases, with 12 bases left between them. CDR1 is SGHRS and CDR2 is YFSETQ in the germline V gene. This CDR3 has 13 amino acids. CDR3 amino acids: CASSDQDRYEQYF. DNA for the CDR3: TGCGCCAGCAGCGACCAGGACAGATACGAGCAGTACTTC.

Regarding this clone: Within the sample, other DNA sequences also encode this same CDR3. CDR3 sequence (DNA): TGTGCCAGCAGTTTACAGGGGAACACTGAAGCTTTCTTT. Translating it yields CASSLQGNTEAFF. This sequence joins TRBV7-3 and TRBJ1-1; D is perhaps TRBD1 (6 bases). Germline V CDR1 and CDR2: SGHTA, FQGTGA. This CDR3 contains 13 residues. Trimming took 6 bases from V and 1 from J, leaving 9 bases between them. Looking up the rest from reference TRBV7-3 and TRBJ1-1 gives the full variable domain: GAGVSQTPSNKVTEKGKYVELRCDPISGHTALYWYRQSLGQGPEFLIYFQGTGAADDSGLPNDRFFAVRPEGSVSTLKIQRTERGDSAVYLCASSLQGNTEAFFGQGTRLTVV.

This clone has only a few counts. This chain connects TRBV5-6 to TRBJ1-1; no firm D call. CDR1 and CDR2 from the germline V gene are SGHDT and YYEEEE. V lost 2 bases, J lost 4 bases, and 6 bases lay in between. CDR3 length equals 12 residues. CDR3 in amino acids: CASSFRFTEAFF. The CDR3 region has the DNA TGTGCCAGCAGCTTTCGGTTCACTGAAGCTTTCTTT.

The genes are TRBV9 and TRBJ1-3; D not resolved. The CDR3 is made up of 16 amino acids. Deletions cut 1 base from V and 4 bases from J, with 15 bases between. Germline V CDR1 and CDR2: SGDLS, YYNGEE. The CDR3 loop is CASSVRGLWRGNTIYF. The DNA of the CDR3 is TGTGCCAGCAGCGTACGGGGTCTCTGGAGGGGAAACACCATATATTTT.

This clone was picked up one time. This chain uses TRBV9 with TRBJ1-2; 7 bases are shared with TRBD1. CDR1 is SGDLS and CDR2 is YYNGEE in the germline V gene. The ends lost 4 bases at V and 3 bases at J; junction bases unmatched: 6. There are 14 residues in the CDR3. This chain's CDR3 is CASSPTGQYYGYTF. In DNA form, the CDR3 reads TGTGCCAGCAGCCCCACGGGACAGTACTATGGCTACACCTTC. Using reference TRBV9 and TRBJ1-2 for the parts outside the CDR3, the full variable domain is DSGVTQTPKHLITATGQRVTLRCSPRSGDLSVYWYQQSLDQGLQFLIQYYNGEERAKGNILERFSAQQFPDLHSELNLSSLELGDSALYFCASSPTGQYYGYTFGSGTRLTVV.

This clone was seen just once. This chain connects TRBV6-6 to TRBJ2-1, with a weak D call TRBD2 (7 bases). V was trimmed by 0 bases and J by 5 bases, leaving 14 bases between them. Germline-derived CDR1 and CDR2 are MNHNY and SVGAGI (reference sequence). The CDR3 is 16 amino acids. CDR3 amino acids: CASSYSEGGANNEQFF. Written as DNA, the CDR3 is TGTGCCAGCAGTTACTCGGAGGGGGGGGCAAACAATGAGCAGTTCTTC.

The rearrangement joins TRBV9 to TRBJ2-1; 10 bases agree with TRBD2. Germline V gives CDR1 SGDLS, CDR2 YYNGEE. This CDR3 is built from 15 residues. V lost 4 bases and J lost 14; bases outside the gene matches: 15. The CDR3 sequence is CASSLGLAPSTTEFF. CDR3 sequence (DNA): TGTGCCAGCAGCTTGGGACTAGCGCCCTCCACCACGGAGTTCTTC.